The 15 T cell receptor beta chains below were found in one sample sequenced in a study of low-dose radiotherapy and immunotherapy resistance in tumors (dated by TCRdb to between 2022 and 2023). The sample's time point, from its label and the paper: before trial treatment. Sequencing relied on an Illumina HiSeq 2500. First-strand cDNA was synthesized using Superscript III and a set of TRAV- and TRBV-specific primers, so that both TCRalpha and TCRbeta chains were covered. TCRs were amplified with Phusion for about 22 PCR cycles using a constant-region primer together with the adapter attached to the V primers. The raw public reads went through TCRdb reprocessing: fastp at Q25, MiXCR clone calling, in-frame beta chains kept. Rows with a matching CDR3 protein are joined into one entry that keeps the most common DNA and genes. This sample is represented by tens of thousands of distinct CDR3 sequences; 26% of them were singletons. The top ten hold under 7% of the sample.

The source was PBMCs, collected before treatment. The receptors were gathered from a male donor with rectosigmoid adenocarcinoma.

Many counts were recorded for this clonotype. The chain couples TRBV7-2 to TRBJ2-7; D unresolved. The germline CDR1 and CDR2 sequences are SGHTA and FQGNSA. Trimming left V 1 base short and J 3 bases short, with 7 bases between. The CDR3 length is 13 residues. CDR3 sequence (DNA): TGTGCCAGCAGCTTAGAGGACGGCTACGAGCAGTACTTC. Translating it yields CASSLEDGYEQYF.

There are many counts of this clonotype. J is TRBJ1-6 and V is TRBV4-1, with no clear D. The CDR3 covers 17 residues. Germline CDR1 and CDR2: MGHRA and YSYEKL. V lost 0 bases and J lost 0, with 9 bases in between. The CDR3 here is CASSQDTFSSYNSPLHF. CDR3 coding DNA: TGCGCCAGCAGCCAAGATACTTTCAGCTCCTATAATTCACCCCTCCACTTT.

This clonotype was seen many times. The chain is built from TRBV7-8 and TRBJ2-7; 12 bases match TRBD2. Germline V lookup: CDR1 SGHVS, CDR2 FQNEAQ. This CDR3 contains 16 residues. Germline trimming cut 7 bases from V and 1 base from J; bases unmatched to any gene: 8. The CDR3 loop is CASNGLAGMKSYEQYF. In DNA, the CDR3 is TGTGCCAGCAATGGACTAGCGGGGATGAAGTCCTACGAGCAGTACTTC.

This clonotype has more than one count but fewer than ten. The V and J genes are TRBV5-1 and TRBJ2-7, with a tentative D call TRBD1 (7 bases). This CDR3 is built from 13 residues. V shed 4 bases and J shed 6 bases, with 14 bases lying between them. CDR1 and CDR2 (germline): SGHRS, YFSETQ. The CDR3 nucleotides are TGCGCCAGCAGCGCGGGACAGCCGGGCGAGCAGTACTTC. Its protein product is CASSAGQPGEQYF.

This clonotype was detected only a few times. V gene TRBV6-2 or TRBV6-3 combines with J gene TRBJ2-7; D possibly corresponds to TRBD2 (5 bases). The end of the DNA aligns better with TRBJ2-4, so the J call may be wrong. The CDR3 runs to 11 residues. Per germline, CDR1 MNHEY and CDR2 SVGEGT. The DNA of the CDR3 is TGTGCCAGCAGGGGAGCGAACATTCAGTACTTC. It is translated as CASRGANIQYF.

This clonotype has a handful of counts. The gene calls are TRBV29-1 and TRBJ2-5, with D perhaps TRBD2 (7 bases). The CDR3 totals 14 residues. Germline CDR1 SQVTM, CDR2 ANQGSEA. V was trimmed by 4 bases and J by 4 bases, leaving 16 bases between them. CDR3 DNA sequence: TGCAGCGTTGCTCAGGGAGGGGGGCCAGAGACCCAGTACTTC. It specifies CSVAQGGGPETQYF.

This chain links TRBV5-1 with TRBJ2-1; 8 positions match TRBD2. Trimming took 0 bases from V and 7 from J; bases not matched to a gene: 9. The CDR3 length is 16 residues. Germline-derived CDR1 and CDR2 are SGHRS and YFSETQ. This CDR3 reads CASSLVAAGVGNEQFF. CDR3 nucleotides: TGCGCCAGCAGCTTGGTAGCAGCGGGAGTAGGTAATGAGCAGTTCTTC.

This clonotype was seen many times. V and J are TRBV6-2 or TRBV6-3 and TRBJ2-2, with unresolved D. This CDR3 comprises 13 residues. Germline values: CDR1 MNHEY, CDR2 SVGEGT. The V end was cut by 5 bases, the J end by 1 base, with 5 bases between. This CDR3 is CASSDGNTGELFF. CDR3 DNA sequence: TGTGCCAGCAGTGATGGGAACACCGGGGAGCTGTTTTTT.

This clonotype was observed at least ten times. V and J are TRBV4-1 and TRBJ1-4; 9 positions agree with TRBD1. The junction had 12 bases not matched to a gene; V was cut back by 3 bases and J by 4 bases. From germline, CDR1 is MGHRA and CDR2 YSYEKL. CDR3 length: 18 amino acids. This CDR3 is CASSHVVRTGASNEKLFF. The CDR3 DNA reads as TGCGCCAGCAGCCATGTAGTTAGGACAGGGGCGAGTAATGAAAAACTGTTTTTT.

Regarding this clonotype: A much larger clone differs by one base, so this may be a read error. V and J are TRBV3-1 and TRBJ2-1, with a tentative D call TRBD2 (6 bases). CDR3 length equals 14 residues. V shed 6 bases and J shed 10 bases, with 19 bases lying between them. Per germline, CDR1 LGHDT and CDR2 YNNKEL (reference sequence). CDR3 coding DNA: TGTGCCAGCAGACCTACGGGGGTATTCCACGAGCAGTTCTTC. Its translation is CASRPTGVFHEQFF.

The rearrangement joins TRBV24-1 to TRBJ1-4; the D gene is possibly TRBD1 (5 bases). The CDR3 consists of 14 residues. With 4 bases removed from V and 4 bases from J, the gap between germline ends came to 9 bases. Germline V lookup: CDR1 KGHDR, CDR2 SFDVKD. In DNA form, the CDR3 reads TGTGCCACCAGTGACCGGGACGGTAATGAAAAACTGTTTTTT. Translation: CATSDRDGNEKLFF.

Ten or more counts support this clonotype. The chain combines TRBV29-1 with TRBJ2-6, with 10 bases matching TRBD1. V shed 0 bases and J 2 bases; nucleotides not matched to a gene: 4. The germline V gene has CDR1 SQVTM and CDR2 ANQGSEA. The CDR3 is 17 amino acids. The CDR3 loop reads CSVEDGGQGAGANVLTF. CDR3 coding DNA: TGCAGCGTTGAAGACGGAGGACAGGGGGCTGGGGCCAACGTCCTGACTTTC.

This clonotype was observed at least ten times. The chain employs TRBV25-1 and TRBJ2-6; 10 positions agree with TRBD1. Germline CDR1 MGHDK, CDR2 SYGVNS. The CDR3 is made up of 16 amino acids. V lost 7 bases and J lost 0; bases outside the gene matches: 3. The CDR3 DNA reads as TGTGCCAGCATGGGGACAGGGGTCTCTGGGGCCAACGTCCTGACTTTC. This gives the protein CASMGTGVSGANVLTF. The full variable domain, completed using reference TRBV25-1 and TRBJ2-6, is EADIYQTPRYLVIGTGKKITLECSQTMGHDKMYWYQQDPGMELHLIHYSYGVNSTEKGDLSSESTVSRIRTEHFPLTLESARPSHTSQYLCASMGTGVSGANVLTFGAGSRLTVL.

This clonotype has a count of ten or more. The chain uses TRBV7-6 and TRBJ2-1; 8 positions match TRBD1. The CDR3 consists of 17 residues. Germline values: CDR1 SGHVS, CDR2 FNYEAQ. Unmatched junction bases numbered 11, after V lost 5 bases and J lost 2 bases. The CDR3 DNA is TGTGCCAGCAGCCGCGCAGCCGGGACAGGCACCTACAATGAGCAGTTCTTC. This sequence encodes CASSRAAGTGTYNEQFF.

V usage is TRBV24-1 and J usage is TRBJ2-1, with unresolved D. The V gene lost 9 bases and the J gene lost 5 bases, with 7 bases spanning the gap. This CDR3 is built from 11 residues. The germline V gene has CDR1 KGHDR and CDR2 SFDVKD. CDR3 in DNA: TGTGCCACCGGCCGGGACAATGAGCAGTTCTTC. It encodes CATGRDNEQFF.